This T cell receptor (beta chain) was identified in a study of Ad26.COV2.S vaccination and SARS-CoV-2 variants. The CDR3 is 11 amino acids. V shed 10 bases and J 6 bases; nucleotides not matched to a gene: 5. Germline V gives CDR1 MDHEN, CDR2 SYDVKM. This sample's treatment: 19 received Ad26.COV2.S at low or high dose, single or two shots; about 5 received placebo; per-sample allocation not given. Collection of samples fell on day 63 after the first vaccine or placebo injection. Here immunoSEQ multiplex PCR was the method, and the copy in TCRdb shows in-frame clones only, minus some. The table records about 370,000 clones, roughly 90% of them present only once.

The chain joins TRBV28 to TRBJ1-1, with 7 positions matching TRBD1. The specimen was peripheral blood, collected in a trial of Ad26.COV2.S vaccine versus placebo. The receptor's source is a person aged 18-65 years who received the Ad26.COV2.S COVID-19 vaccine or a placebo. The CDR3 nucleotides read TGTGCCACCAGGGGACAGCCTGAAGCTTTCTTT. Encoded protein: CATRGQPEAFF.